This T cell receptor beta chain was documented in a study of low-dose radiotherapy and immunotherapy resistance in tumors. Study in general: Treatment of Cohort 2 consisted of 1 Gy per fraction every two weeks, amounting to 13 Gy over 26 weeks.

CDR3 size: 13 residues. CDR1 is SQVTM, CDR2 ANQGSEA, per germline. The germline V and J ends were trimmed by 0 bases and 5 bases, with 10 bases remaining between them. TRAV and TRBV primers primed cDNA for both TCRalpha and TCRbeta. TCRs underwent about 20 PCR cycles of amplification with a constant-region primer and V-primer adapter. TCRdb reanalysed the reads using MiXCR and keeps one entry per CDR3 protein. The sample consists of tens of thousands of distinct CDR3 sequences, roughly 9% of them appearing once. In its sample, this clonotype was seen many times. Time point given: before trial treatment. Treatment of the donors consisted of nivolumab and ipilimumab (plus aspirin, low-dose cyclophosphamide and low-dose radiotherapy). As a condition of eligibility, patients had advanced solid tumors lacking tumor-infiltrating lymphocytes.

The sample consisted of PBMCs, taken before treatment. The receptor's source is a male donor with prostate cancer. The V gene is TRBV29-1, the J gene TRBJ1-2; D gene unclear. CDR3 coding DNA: TGCAGCGTTGAAGATGGAAAGATGTATGGCTACACCTTC. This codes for CSVEDGKMYGYTF. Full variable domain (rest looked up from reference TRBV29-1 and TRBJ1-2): SAVISQKPSRDICQRGTSLTIQCQVDSQVTMMFWYRQQPGQSLTLIATANQGSEATYESGFVIDKFPISRPNLTFSTLTVSNMSPEDSSIYLCSVEDGKMYGYTFGSGTRLTVV.